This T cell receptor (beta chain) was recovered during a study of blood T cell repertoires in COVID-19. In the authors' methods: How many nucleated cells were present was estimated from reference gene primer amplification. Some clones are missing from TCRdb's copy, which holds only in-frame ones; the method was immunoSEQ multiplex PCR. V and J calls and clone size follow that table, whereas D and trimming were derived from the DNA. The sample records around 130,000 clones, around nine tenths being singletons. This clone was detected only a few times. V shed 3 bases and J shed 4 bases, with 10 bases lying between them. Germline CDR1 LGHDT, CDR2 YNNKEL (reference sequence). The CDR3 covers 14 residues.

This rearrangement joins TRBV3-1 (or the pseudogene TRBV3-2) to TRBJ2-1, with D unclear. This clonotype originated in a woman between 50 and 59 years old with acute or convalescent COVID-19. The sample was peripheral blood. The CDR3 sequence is CASSQRQIYNEQFF. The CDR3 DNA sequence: TGTGCCAGCAGCCAGAGGCAGATATACAATGAGCAGTTCTTC.